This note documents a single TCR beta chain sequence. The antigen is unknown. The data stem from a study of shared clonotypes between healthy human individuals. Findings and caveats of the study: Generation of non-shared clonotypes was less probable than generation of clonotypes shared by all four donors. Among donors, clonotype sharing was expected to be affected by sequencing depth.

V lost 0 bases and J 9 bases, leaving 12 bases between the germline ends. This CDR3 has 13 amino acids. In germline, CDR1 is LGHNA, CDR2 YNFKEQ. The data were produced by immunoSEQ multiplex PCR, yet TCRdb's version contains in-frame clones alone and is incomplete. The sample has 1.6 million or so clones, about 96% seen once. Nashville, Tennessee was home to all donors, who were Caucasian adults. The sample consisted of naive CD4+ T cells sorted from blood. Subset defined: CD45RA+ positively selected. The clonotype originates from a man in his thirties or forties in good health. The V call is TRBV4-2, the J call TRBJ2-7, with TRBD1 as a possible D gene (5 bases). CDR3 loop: CASSQETDWVQYF. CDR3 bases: TGTGCCAGCAGCCAAGAGACAGATTGGGTGCAGTACTTC.